This record covers a single TCR beta chain. The antigen is unknown. TCRdb reanalyzed the 5' RACE reads, giving one entry per CDR3 protein sequence and no DNA. This sample's table reports approximately 380,000 distinct CDR3 sequences. The record originates from a study of T cells expressing NK-cell markers. The overall study: HCMV seropositivity marked seven of the eight sequenced donors; one was seronegative.

Germline V gene data show CDR1 as GTSNPN and CDR2 as SVGIG (reference sequence). CDR3 size: 14 residues. Findings and limits, study-wide: 1.0-7.0% of CD8+ T cells in about six donors belonged to dominant NKG2C+ clonotypes. HCMV specificity of the expanded NKG2C+ T cell clones stayed unclear. Topping the CD3+CD56-NKG2C+ fraction as well were these clonotypes, in a handful of donors.

The chain recombines TRBV30 with TRBJ2-7; TCRdb names TRBD1, which stays unverified in the absence of DNA. The sequenced material came from blood T cells: a sorted CD56 or NKG2C T cell subset, CD4+ or CD8+ T cells, or bulk PBMC T cells (not recorded which). The sequence came from a man between 18 and 69 years old in good health. CDR3 residues: CAWDGVRGPGEQYF.